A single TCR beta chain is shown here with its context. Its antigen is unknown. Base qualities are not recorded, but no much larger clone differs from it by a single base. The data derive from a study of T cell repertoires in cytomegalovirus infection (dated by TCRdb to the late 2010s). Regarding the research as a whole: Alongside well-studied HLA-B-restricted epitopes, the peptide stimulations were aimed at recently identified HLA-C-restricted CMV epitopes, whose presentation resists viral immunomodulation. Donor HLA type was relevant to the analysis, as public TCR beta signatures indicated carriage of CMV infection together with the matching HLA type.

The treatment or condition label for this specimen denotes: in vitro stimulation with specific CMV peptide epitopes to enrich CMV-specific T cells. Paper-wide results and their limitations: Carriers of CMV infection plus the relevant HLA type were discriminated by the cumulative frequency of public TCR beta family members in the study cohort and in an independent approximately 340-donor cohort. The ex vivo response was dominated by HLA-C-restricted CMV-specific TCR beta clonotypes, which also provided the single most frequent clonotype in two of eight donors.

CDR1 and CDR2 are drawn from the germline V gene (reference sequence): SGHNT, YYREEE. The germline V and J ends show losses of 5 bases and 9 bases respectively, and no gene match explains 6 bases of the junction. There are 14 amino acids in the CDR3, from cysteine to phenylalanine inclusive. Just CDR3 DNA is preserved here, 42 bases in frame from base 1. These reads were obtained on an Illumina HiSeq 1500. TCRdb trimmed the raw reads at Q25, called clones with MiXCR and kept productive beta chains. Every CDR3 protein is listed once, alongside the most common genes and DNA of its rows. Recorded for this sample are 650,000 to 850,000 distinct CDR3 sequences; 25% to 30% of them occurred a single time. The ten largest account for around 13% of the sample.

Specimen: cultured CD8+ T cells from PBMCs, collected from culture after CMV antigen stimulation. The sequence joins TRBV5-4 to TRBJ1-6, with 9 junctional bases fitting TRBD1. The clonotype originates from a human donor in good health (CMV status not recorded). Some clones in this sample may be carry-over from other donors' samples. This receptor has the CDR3 CASRSGTGPSPLHF. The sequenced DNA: TGTGCCAGCAGGTCCGGGACAGGGCCTTCACCCCTCCACTTT. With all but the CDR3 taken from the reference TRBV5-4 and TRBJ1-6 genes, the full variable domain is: ETGVTQSPTHLIKTRGQQVTLRCSSQSGHNTVSWYQQALGQGPQFIFQYYREEENGRGNFPPRFSGLQFPNYSSELNVNALELDDSALYLCASRSGTGPSPLHFGNGTRLTVT.